This T cell receptor beta chain was profiled in a study of T cells after yellow fever vaccination. General study findings and limits: A weaker but faster secondary response was observed, peaking on day 5 versus 15. Re-detected after boosting: most primary clones, approximately 97% of CD4 and 88% of CD8.

TCR cDNA, made by 5'RACE template switching, carried an added universal primer site and UMIs. Via MiXCR, TCRdb re-called the 5' RACE reads, giving one row per CDR3 protein. The data show about 310,000 distinct CDR3 sequences, 3% to 4.5% seen once. A word on this clonotype: Its specificity is not known.

Germline-derived CDR1 and CDR2 are DFQATT and SNEGSKA (reference sequence). V was cut by 5 bases and J by 4 bases, with 9 bases left in between. The CDR3 has 11 residues. The clonotype was recovered from a young man who received the YFV17D yellow fever vaccine. The source was PBMCs, collected on the day of the yellow fever booster vaccination. The chain carries TRBV20-1 and TRBJ2-7; D uncertain. The CDR3 bases are TGCAGTGCTGGCTTGGGGTACGAGCAGTACTTC. Amino acid sequence: CSAGLGYEQYF.